A selection of T cell receptor beta chains follows, all from one sample in a study of blood T cell repertoires in COVID-19. Sequenced by immunoSEQ multiplex PCR; TCRdb stores in-frame clones only, minus some. The sample comprises about 73,000 clones, 70% to 85% of which are singletons, and around 4% rests with the top ten. Sequencing was performed on peripheral blood. The receptor set was obtained from a woman aged 55-75 years with acute or convalescent COVID-19. The CDR3 runs from the conserved cysteine through the conserved F or W. Expanded clones are given a class, and other clones once, few, many or no size at all.

.,TRBJ2-7,TRBV3-1/TRBV3-2,14,CASATGQGSYEQYF
few,TRBJ2-7,TRBV5-4,15,CASSLTLAGRYEQYF
once,TRBJ2-2,TRBV7-3,14,CASSLERRTGELFF
.,TRBJ1-2,TRBV5-6,17,CASSPLRQGARNYGYTF
few,TRBJ1-2,TRBV28,15,CASSFPGHTNYGYTF
.,TRBJ2-2,TRBV2,12,CASSKNTGELFF
.,TRBJ2-1,TRBV10-2,14,CASNPDRAYNEQFF
.,TRBJ2-1,TRBV12-3/TRBV12-4,13,CASSLVAGNEQFF
.,TRBJ2-2,TRBV20-1,11,CSAQSPGELFF
.,TRBJ2-7,TRBV29-1,16,CSVDGLAGSSSYEQYF
once,TRBJ2-7,TRBV14,12,CASGRLVNEQYF
.,TRBJ2-7,TRBV3-1/TRBV3-2,19,CASSQETGLAGSRSYEQYF
.,TRBJ1-2,TRBV5-1,13,CASSPGNSYGYTF
.,TRBJ2-7,TRBV6-5,13,CASSGDRGYEQYF
few,TRBJ1-2,TRBV30,15,CAWSVGTGRTSGYTF
.,TRBJ1-6,TRBV15,17,CATSRDLGAGDNSPLHF
.,TRBJ1-1,TRBV5-4,13,CASSNNRDSEAFF
.,TRBJ2-3,TRBV24-1,16,CATSEVPGFSTDTQYF
.,TRBJ1-1,TRBV6-5,16,CASSYLGTGVSAEAFF
once,TRBJ2-5,TRBV28,13,CASSLVKPETQYF
.,TRBJ2-5,TRBV5-1,12,CASSWAQETQYF
.,TRBJ1-3,TRBV11-1,14,CASSLTPEGNTIYF
few,TRBJ1-2,TRBV2,15,CASSESPRTGLGYTF
.,TRBJ1-6,TRBV3-1/TRBV3-2,15,CASSSGTGGRSPLHF
.,TRBJ2-6,TRBV27,21,CASSPLYHPGQGADGANVLTF
many,TRBJ2-3,TRBV9,17,CASNSEILAGGRDTQYF
.,TRBJ1-1,TRBV9,14,CASSMREGGTEAFF
.,TRBJ2-7,TRBV5-1,14,CASSLVGATYEQYF
.,TRBJ2-1,TRBV11-2,17,CASSLVAGSTSYNEQFF
.,TRBJ1-2,TRBV7-9,13,CASSLTGDGGYTF
.,TRBJ2-3,TRBV24-1,18,CATSDPRPGTGGLDTQYF
.,TRBJ2-7,TRBV5-1,14,CASSSKGAAYEQYF
.,TRBJ1-6,TRBV20-1,13,CSASSAVNSPLHF
.,TRBJ2-2,TRBV5-4,15,CASSLGSPNTGELFF
.,TRBJ1-6,TRBV27,15,CASSLYQGLNSPLHF
.,TRBJ2-7,TRBV2,14,CASKVERATYEQYF